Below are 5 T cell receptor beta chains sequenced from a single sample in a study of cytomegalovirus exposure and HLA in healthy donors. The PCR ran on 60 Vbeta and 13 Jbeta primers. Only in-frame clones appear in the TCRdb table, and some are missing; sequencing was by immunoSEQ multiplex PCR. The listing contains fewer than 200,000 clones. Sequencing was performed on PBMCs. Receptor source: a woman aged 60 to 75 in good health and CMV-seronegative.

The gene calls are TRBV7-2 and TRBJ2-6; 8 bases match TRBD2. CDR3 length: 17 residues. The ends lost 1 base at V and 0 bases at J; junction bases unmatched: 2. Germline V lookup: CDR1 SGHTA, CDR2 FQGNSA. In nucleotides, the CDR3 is TGTGCCAGCAGCTTAGTAGCGGGGTCCTCTGGGGCCAACGTCCTGACTTTC. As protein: CASSLVAGSSGANVLTF.

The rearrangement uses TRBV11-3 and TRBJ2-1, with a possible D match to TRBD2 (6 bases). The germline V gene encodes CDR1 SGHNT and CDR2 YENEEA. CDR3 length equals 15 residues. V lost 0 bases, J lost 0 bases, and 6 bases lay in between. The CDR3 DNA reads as TGTGCCAGCAGCTTAGACGGGAGCTCCTACAATGAGCAGTTCTTC. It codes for CASSLDGSSYNEQFF.

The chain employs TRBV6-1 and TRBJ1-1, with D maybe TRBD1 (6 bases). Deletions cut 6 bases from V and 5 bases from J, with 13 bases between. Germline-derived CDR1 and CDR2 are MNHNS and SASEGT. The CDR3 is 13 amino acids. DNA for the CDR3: TGTGCCAGCAGCGACAGGTTTGGGACTGAAGCTTTCTTT. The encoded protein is CASSDRFGTEAFF.

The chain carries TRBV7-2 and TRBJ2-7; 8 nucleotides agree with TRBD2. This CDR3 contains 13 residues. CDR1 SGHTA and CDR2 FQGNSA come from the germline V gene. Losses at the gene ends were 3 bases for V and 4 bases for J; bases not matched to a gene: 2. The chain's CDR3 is CASSFRGGYEQYF. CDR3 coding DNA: TGTGCCAGCAGCTTCCGGGGGGGGTACGAGCAGTACTTC.

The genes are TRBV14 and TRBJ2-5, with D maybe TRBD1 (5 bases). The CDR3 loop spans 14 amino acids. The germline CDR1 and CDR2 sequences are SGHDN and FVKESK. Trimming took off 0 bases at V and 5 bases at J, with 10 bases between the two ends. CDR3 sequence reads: CASSQDGQGETQYF. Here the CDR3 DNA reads TGTGCCAGCAGCCAAGATGGGCAGGGTGAGACCCAGTACTTC.